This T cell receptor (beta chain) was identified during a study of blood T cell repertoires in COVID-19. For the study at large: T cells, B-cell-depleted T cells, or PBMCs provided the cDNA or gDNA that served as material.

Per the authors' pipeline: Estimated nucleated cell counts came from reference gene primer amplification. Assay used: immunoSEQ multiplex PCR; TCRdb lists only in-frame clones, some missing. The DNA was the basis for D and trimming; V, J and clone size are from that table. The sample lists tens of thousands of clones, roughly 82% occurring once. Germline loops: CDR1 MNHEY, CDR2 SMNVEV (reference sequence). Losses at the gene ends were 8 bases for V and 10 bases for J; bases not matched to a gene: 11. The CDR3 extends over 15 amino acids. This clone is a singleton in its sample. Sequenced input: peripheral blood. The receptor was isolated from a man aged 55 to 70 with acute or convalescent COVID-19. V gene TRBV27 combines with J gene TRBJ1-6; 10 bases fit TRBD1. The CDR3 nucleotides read TGTGCCAGCCGGGTATTGGGACAGGGGTTATCACCCCTCCACTTT. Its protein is CASRVLGQGLSPLHF.